This TCR beta chain was obtained from a study of blood T cell repertoires in COVID-19. The overall study: The origin of the acute and convalescent COVID-19 samples was the United States, Italy and Spain.

Only in-frame clones appear in the TCRdb table, and some are missing; sequencing was by immunoSEQ multiplex PCR. The sample holds 50,000 or so clones, under 85% seen once. The germline V gene encodes CDR1 SGHTS and CDR2 YDEGEE. V was trimmed by 6 bases and J by 10 bases, leaving 19 bases between them. This CDR3 has 13 amino acids. J is TRBJ1-1 and V is TRBV5-8; D unclear. The clonotype comes from a man aged 35 to 55 with acute or convalescent COVID-19. The sample consisted of peripheral blood. CDR3 DNA: TGTGCCAGCACCCCGCCCGGAAGCAGCGGAGCTTTCTTT. It specifies CASTPPGSSGAFF.